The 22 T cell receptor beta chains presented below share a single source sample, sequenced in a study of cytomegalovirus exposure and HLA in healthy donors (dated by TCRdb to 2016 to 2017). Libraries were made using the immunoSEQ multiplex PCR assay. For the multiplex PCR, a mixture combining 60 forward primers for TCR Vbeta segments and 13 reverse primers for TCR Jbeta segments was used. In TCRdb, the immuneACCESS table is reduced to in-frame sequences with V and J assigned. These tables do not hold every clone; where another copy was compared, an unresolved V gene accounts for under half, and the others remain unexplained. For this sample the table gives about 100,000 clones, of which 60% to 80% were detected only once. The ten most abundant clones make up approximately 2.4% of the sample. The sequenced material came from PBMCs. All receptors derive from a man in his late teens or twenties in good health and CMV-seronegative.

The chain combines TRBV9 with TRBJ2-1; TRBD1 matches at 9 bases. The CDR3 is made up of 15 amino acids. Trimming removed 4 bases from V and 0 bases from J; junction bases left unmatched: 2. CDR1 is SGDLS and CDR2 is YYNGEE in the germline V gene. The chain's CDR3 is CASSPQGASYNEQFF. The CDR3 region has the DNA TGTGCCAGCAGCCCACAGGGGGCCTCCTACAATGAGCAGTTCTTC.

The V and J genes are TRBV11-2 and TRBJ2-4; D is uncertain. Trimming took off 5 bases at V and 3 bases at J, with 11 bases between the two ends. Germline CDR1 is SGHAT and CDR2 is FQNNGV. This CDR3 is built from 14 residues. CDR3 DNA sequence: TGTGCCAGCAGCGCAGAGGTGGGCAAAAACATTCAGTACTTC. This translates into CASSAEVGKNIQYF. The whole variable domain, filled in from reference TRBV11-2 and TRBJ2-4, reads EAGVAQSPRYKIIEKRQSVAFWCNPISGHATLYWYQQILGQGPKLLIQFQNNGVVDDSQLPKDRFSAERLKGVDSTLKIQPAKLEDSAVYLCASSAEVGKNIQYFGAGTRLSVL.

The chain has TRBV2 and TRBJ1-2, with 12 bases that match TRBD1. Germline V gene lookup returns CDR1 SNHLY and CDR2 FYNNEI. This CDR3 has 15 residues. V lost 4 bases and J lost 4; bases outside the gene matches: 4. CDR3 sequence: CASSAGQGALYGYTF. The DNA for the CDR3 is TGTGCCAGCAGTGCGGGACAGGGGGCTCTCTATGGCTACACCTTC.

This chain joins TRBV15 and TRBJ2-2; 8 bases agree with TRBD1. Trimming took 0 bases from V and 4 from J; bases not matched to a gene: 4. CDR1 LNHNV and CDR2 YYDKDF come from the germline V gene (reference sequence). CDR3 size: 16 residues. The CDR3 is CATSRDRGPGTGELFF. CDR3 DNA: TGTGCCACCAGCAGAGACAGGGGGCCGGGCACCGGGGAGCTGTTTTTT.

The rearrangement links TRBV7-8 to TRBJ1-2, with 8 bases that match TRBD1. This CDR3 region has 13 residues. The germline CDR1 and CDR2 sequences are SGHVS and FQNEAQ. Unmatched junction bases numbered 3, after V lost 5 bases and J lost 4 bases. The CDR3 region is CASSGQGGYGYTF. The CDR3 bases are TGTGCCAGCAGCGGACAGGGTGGCTATGGCTACACCTTC.

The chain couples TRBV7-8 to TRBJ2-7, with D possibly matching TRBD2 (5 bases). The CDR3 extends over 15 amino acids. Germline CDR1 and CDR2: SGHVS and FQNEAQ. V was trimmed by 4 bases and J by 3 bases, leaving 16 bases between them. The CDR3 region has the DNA TGTGCCAGCAGCTCCGGTTCGGGGTCGTACTACGAGCAGTACTTC. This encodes CASSSGSGSYYEQYF.

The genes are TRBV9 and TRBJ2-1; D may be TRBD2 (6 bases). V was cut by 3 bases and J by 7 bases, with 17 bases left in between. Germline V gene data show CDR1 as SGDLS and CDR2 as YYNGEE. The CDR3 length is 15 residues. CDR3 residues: CASSARDSPRNEQFF. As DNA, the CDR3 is TGTGCCAGCAGCGCTCGGGACTCCCCGCGGAATGAGCAGTTCTTC. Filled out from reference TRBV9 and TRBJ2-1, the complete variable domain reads DSGVTQTPKHLITATGQRVTLRCSPRSGDLSVYWYQQSLDQGLQFLIQYYNGEERAKGNILERFSAQQFPDLHSELNLSSLELGDSALYFCASSARDSPRNEQFFGPGTRLTVL.

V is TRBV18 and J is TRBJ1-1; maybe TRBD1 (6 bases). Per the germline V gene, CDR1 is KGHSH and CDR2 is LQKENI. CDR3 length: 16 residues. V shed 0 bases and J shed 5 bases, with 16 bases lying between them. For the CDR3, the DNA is TGTGCCAGCTCACCACCCGACAGGACGCGGAAAACTGAAGCTTTCTTT. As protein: CASSPPDRTRKTEAFF.

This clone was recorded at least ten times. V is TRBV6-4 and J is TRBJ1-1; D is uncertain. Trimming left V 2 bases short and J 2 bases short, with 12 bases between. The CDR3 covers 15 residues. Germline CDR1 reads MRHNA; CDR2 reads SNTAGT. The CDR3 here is CASSDVPTQNTEAFF. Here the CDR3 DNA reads TGTGCCAGCAGTGACGTCCCGACACAAAACACTGAAGCTTTCTTT.

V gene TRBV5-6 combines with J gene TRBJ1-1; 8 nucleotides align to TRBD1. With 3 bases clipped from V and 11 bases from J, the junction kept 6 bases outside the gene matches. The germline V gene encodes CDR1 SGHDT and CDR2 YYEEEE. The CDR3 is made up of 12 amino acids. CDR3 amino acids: CASSSGQGGAFF. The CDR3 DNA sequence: TGTGCCAGCAGCTCCGGACAGGGAGGGGCTTTCTTT.

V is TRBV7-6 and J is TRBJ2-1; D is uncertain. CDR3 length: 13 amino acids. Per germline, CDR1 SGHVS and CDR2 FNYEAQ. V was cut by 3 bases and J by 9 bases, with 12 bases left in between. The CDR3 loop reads CASSFVAAGEQFF. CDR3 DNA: TGTGCCAGCAGCTTTGTAGCCGCTGGTGAGCAGTTCTTC.

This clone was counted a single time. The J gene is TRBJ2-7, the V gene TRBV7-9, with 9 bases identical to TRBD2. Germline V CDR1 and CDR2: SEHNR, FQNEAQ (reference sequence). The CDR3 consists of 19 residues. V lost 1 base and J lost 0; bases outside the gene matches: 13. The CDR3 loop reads CASSLVHGSGGLFSYEQYF. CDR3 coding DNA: TGTGCCAGCAGCTTAGTCCATGGTAGCGGGGGTTTATTCTCCTACGAGCAGTACTTC.

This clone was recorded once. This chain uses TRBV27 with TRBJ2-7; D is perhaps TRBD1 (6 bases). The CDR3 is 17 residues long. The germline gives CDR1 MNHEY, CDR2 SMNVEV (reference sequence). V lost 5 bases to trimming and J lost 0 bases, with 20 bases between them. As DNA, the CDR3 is TGTGCCAGCAGTATGATAAGGACAGCCCGGCCCTCCTACGAGCAGTACTTC. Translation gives CASSMIRTARPSYEQYF.

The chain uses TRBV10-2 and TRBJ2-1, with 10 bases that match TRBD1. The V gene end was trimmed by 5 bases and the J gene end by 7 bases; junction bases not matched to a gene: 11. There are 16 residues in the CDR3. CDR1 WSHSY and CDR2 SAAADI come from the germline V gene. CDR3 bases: TGCGCCAGCAGTCAACCGGGACAGGGGATGCGGAATGAGCAGTTCTTC. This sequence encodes CASSQPGQGMRNEQFF.

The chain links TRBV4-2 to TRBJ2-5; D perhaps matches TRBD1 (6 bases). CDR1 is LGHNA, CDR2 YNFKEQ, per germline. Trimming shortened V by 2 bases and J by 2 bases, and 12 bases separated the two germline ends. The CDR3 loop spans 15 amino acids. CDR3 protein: CASSQPGGQQETQYF. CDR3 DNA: TGTGCCAGCAGCCAACCAGGAGGACAGCAAGAGACCCAGTACTTC.

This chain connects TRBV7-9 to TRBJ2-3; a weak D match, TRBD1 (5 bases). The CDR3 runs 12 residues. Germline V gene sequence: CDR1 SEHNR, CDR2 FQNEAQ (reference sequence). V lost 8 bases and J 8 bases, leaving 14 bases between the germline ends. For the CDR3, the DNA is TGTGCCAGCGCAGGGCTAACCCTTACGCAGTATTTT. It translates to CASAGLTLTQYF.

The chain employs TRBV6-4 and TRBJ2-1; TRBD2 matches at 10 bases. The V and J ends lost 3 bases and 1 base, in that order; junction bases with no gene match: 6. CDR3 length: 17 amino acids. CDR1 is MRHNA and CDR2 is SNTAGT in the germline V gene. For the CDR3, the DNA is TGTGCCAGCAGTGAAGCGGGGGGGACAGTATCCTACAATGAGCAGTTCTTC. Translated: CASSEAGGTVSYNEQFF.

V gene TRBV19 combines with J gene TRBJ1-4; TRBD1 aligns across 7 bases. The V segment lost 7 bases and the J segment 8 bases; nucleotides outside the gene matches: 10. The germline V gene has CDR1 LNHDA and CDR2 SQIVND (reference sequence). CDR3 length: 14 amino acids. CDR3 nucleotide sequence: TGTGCCAGTATTCAGAGGGGGCCTGGAGAAAAACTGTTTTTT. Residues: CASIQRGPGEKLFF.

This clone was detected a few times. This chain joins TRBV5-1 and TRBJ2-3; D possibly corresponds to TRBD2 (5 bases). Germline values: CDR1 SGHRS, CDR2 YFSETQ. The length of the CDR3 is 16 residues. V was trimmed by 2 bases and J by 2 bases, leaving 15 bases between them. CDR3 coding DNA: TGCGCCAGCAGCTTTGCCGGCAGCGGCTTCACAGATACGCAGTATTTT. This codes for CASSFAGSGFTDTQYF.

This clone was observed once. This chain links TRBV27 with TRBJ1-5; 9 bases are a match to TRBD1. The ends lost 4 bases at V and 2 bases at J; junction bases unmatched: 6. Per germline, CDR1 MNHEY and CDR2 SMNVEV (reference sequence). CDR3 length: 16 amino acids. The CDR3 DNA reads TGTGCCAGCAGTTGGACAGGGGTAGGGGGCAATCAGCCCCAGCATTTT. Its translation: CASSWTGVGGNQPQHF.

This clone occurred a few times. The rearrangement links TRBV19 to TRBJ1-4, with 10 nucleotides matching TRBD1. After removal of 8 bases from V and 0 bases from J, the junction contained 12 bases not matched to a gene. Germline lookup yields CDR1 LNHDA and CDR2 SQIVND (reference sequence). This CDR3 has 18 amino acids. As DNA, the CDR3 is TGTGCCAGTTCAGGACAGGGGGTCCGAAAATCAACTAATGAAAAACTGTTTTTT. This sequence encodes CASSGQGVRKSTNEKLFF.

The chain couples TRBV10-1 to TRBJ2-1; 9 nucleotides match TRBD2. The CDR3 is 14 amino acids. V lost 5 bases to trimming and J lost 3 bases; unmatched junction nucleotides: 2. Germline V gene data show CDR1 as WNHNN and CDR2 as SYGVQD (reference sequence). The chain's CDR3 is CASSSSGDYNEQFF. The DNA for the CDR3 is TGCGCCAGCAGTTCTAGCGGGGACTACAATGAGCAGTTCTTC.